Presented here are 13 T cell receptor beta chains from one specimen sequenced in a study of cytomegalovirus exposure and HLA in healthy donors. Primers included in the PCR were 60 Vbeta and 13 Jbeta primers. Data came from immunoSEQ multiplex PCR; TCRdb stores just in-frame clones and leaves some out. The table includes about 160,000 clones, approximately 80% detected once. The sequenced sample was PBMCs. Receptors originate from a man younger than 35 in good health and CMV-seropositive.

The chain combines TRBV29-1 with TRBJ1-2, with a tentative D call TRBD1 (5 bases). V lost 6 bases and J 4 bases, leaving 9 bases between the germline ends. The length of the CDR3 is 11 residues. Per the germline V gene, CDR1 is SQVTM and CDR2 is ANQGSEA. The CDR3 nucleotides read TGCAGCGTAGTGACAGTCTATGGCTACACCTTC. Translated, it gives CSVVTVYGYTF.

The chain links TRBV27 to TRBJ1-1; possible D gene TRBD1, 6 bases. Germline V gives CDR1 MNHEY, CDR2 SMNVEV (reference sequence). This CDR3 is 15 amino acids long. Trimming pared 5 bases from V and 2 bases from J, leaving 15 bases between. As DNA, the CDR3 is TGTGCCAGCAGTCCCCGCGGACAGAGTAACACTGAAGCTTTCTTT. Translated: CASSPRGQSNTEAFF.

The chain combines TRBV6-5 with TRBJ2-7, with D unresolved. In germline, CDR1 is MNHEY, CDR2 SVGAGI. This CDR3 contains 15 residues. Trimming removed 6 bases from V and 2 bases from J, with 17 bases in between. CDR3 amino acids: CASRSSDGAPYEQYF. CDR3 bases: TGTGCCAGCAGATCGTCCGACGGAGCCCCCTACGAGCAGTACTTC.

This rearrangement joins TRBV29-1 to TRBJ2-1; 11 bases align to TRBD2. This CDR3 has 15 residues. Per germline, CDR1 SQVTM and CDR2 ANQGSEA. With 6 bases clipped from V and 6 bases from J, the junction kept 10 bases outside the gene matches. The CDR3 reads CSVEGGTSGPNEQFF. DNA of the CDR3: TGCAGCGTGGAGGGCGGGACTAGCGGACCCAATGAGCAGTTCTTC.

V usage is TRBV7-2 and J usage is TRBJ2-5; tentative D call: TRBD1 (6 bases). CDR3 size: 16 residues. Germline V gene lookup returns CDR1 SGHTA and CDR2 FQGNSA. V gave up 5 bases and J gave up 0 bases, with 16 bases separating them. The CDR3 here is CASSDTYRVYQETQYF. DNA for the CDR3: TGTGCCAGCAGCGATACATACAGGGTATACCAAGAGACCCAGTACTTC.

The rearrangement joins TRBV19 to TRBJ1-1, with 8 nucleotides matching TRBD1. V lost 3 bases and J lost 1; bases outside the gene matches: 4. This CDR3 comprises 15 residues. Per the germline V gene, CDR1 is LNHDA and CDR2 is SQIVND (reference sequence). CDR3 coding DNA: TGTGCCAGTAGTATGGAAACAGGGGGGAACACTGAAGCTTTCTTT. Translating it yields CASSMETGGNTEAFF.

This clone has only one observation. The J gene is TRBJ2-7, the V gene TRBV29-1; 12 bases map to TRBD2. The V gene's germline CDR1 is SQVTM and CDR2 ANQGSEA. Trimming took 7 bases from V and 3 from J; bases not matched to a gene: 4. The CDR3 spans 13 residues. Here the CDR3 reads CSAMTSGSYEQYF. CDR3 DNA sequence: TGCAGCGCAATGACTAGCGGGAGCTACGAGCAGTACTTC.

The chain is built from TRBV18 and TRBJ2-5; tentative D call: TRBD1 (5 bases). Germline lookup yields CDR1 KGHSH and CDR2 LQKENI. CDR3 length equals 15 residues. The V end was cut by 2 bases, the J end by 4 bases, with 14 bases between. CDR3 amino acids: CASSPARENGETQYF. In nucleotides, the CDR3 is TGTGCCAGCTCACCAGCCAGGGAAAATGGAGAGACCCAGTACTTC.

This clone was counted once. The V gene is TRBV5-4, the J gene TRBJ1-4; D is perhaps TRBD1 (5 bases). CDR1 and CDR2 (germline): SGHNT, YYREEE (reference sequence). V lost 3 bases to trimming and J lost 5 bases, with 8 bases between them. The CDR3 is 13 amino acids. The CDR3 nucleotides are TGTGCCAGCAGCTGGGGGGGGAATGAAAAACTGTTTTTT. Its translation is CASSWGGNEKLFF. The full variable domain, with the rest looked up from reference TRBV5-4 and TRBJ1-4, is ETGVTQSPTHLIKTRGQQVTLRCSSQSGHNTVSWYQQALGQGPQFIFQYYREEENGRGNFPPRFSGLQFPNYSSELNVNALELDDSALYLCASSWGGNEKLFFGSGTQLSVL.

The chain has TRBV7-2 and TRBJ2-1; 8 bases agree with TRBD2. The CDR3 sequence is 15 residues long. Germline V gives CDR1 SGHTA, CDR2 FQGNSA. V was pared by 3 bases and J by 2 bases, with 3 bases of the junction left unmatched. The CDR3 loop reads CASSFTSGTYNEQFF. The CDR3, as DNA: TGTGCCAGCAGCTTCACTAGCGGAACCTACAATGAGCAGTTCTTC.

In its sample, this clone was seen a few times. V gene TRBV6-5 combines with J gene TRBJ1-2; 8 positions agree with TRBD1. The trim removed 6 bases at V and 7 bases at J, leaving 7 bases unmatched. There are 13 residues in the CDR3. Germline CDR1 reads MNHEY; CDR2 reads SVGAGI. The CDR3: CASSQGQGSGYTF. The CDR3 DNA is TGTGCCAGCAGCCAAGGACAGGGCTCTGGCTACACCTTC.

The rearrangement links TRBV12-5 to TRBJ2-5; TRBD2 aligns across 11 bases. The V gene end was trimmed by 3 bases and the J gene end by 2 bases; junction bases not matched to a gene: 8. Germline loops: CDR1 LGHNT, CDR2 FRNRAP. This CDR3 is built from 17 residues. The CDR3 protein is CASGFVGIAGGQETQYF. The CDR3 DNA sequence: TGTGCTAGTGGTTTTGTCGGGATAGCGGGAGGGCAAGAGACCCAGTACTTC.

The chain employs TRBV6-1 and TRBJ1-5; 7 bases agree with TRBD1. CDR1 and CDR2 (germline): MNHNS, SASEGT. V shed 7 bases and J 5 bases; nucleotides not matched to a gene: 8. This CDR3 contains 14 residues. CDR3 coding DNA: TGTGCCAGCATCAACCGGGACAGTCATCAGCCCCAGCATTTT. This sequence encodes CASINRDSHQPQHF.